This T cell receptor beta chain comes out of a study of blood T cell repertoires in COVID-19. Whole-study context: COVID-19 samples collected from the United States, Italy and Spain covered acute and convalescent phases.

The assay was immunoSEQ multiplex PCR, and TCRdb's table has in-frame clones only and misses some. The table lists some 340,000 clones, 70% to 90% of them singletons. Germline V gives CDR1 MGHRA, CDR2 YSYEKL. V dropped 0 bases and J dropped 5 bases, with 10 bases sitting between them. CDR3 size: 15 residues. The age range of participants was about 18 to 100 years, with residence in about two dozen US areas. Participant-reported clinical history was the basis for cohort assignment. This TCR derives from a woman between 25 and 40 years old who had recovered from COVID-19. The sequencing input was PBMCs or T cells enriched from blood (not recorded which). The gene calls are TRBV4-1 and TRBJ2-2, with D possibly TRBD2 on 5 matching bases. This chain's CDR3 is CASSQEIAWTGELFF. The CDR3, as DNA: TGCGCCAGCAGCCAAGAAATAGCGTGGACCGGGGAGCTGTTTTTT.